A selection of T cell receptor beta chains follows, all from one sample in a study of T cell responses to AZD1222 COVID-19 vaccine. TCRdb's table, derived via immunoSEQ multiplex PCR, lists solely in-frame clones and lacks some. The table lists about 120,000 clones, about 87% of them singletons, with 8% to 9.5% in the top ten. This sample comprised peripheral blood, obtained on day 0 of AZD1222 vaccination. The source of these receptors is an adult in good health. Each CDR3 is given with its conserved first and last residue. D genes are given only for firm matches. Only part of the rows carry a size: once, few, many, or a class if the clone is expanded.

cdr3_aa cdr3_nt v_call clone_size j_call d_call
CASSTRDSGGYTF TGTGCCAGTAGCACAAGGGACAGTGGTGGCTACACCTTC TRBV19 NA TRBJ1-2 TRBD1
CASSLDAGTGGYEQYF TGTGCCAGCAGCTTGGATGCCGGGACAGGGGGTTACGAGCAGTACTTC TRBV11-2 NA TRBJ2-7 TRBD1
CASSLDRDRGYTF TGTGCCAGCAGCCTCGACAGGGATCGGGGCTACACCTTC TRBV5-4 NA TRBJ1-2 TRBD1
CASSFNTGELFF TGTGCCAGCAGTTTCAACACCGGGGAGCTGTTTTTT TRBV6-5 NA TRBJ2-2 NA
CASSLQSGYTEAFF TGCGCCAGCAGCTTGCAATCTGGGTACACTGAAGCTTTCTTT TRBV5-1 few TRBJ1-1 NA
CASSATVSSGNTIYF TGTGCCAGCAGTGCAACAGTGAGCTCTGGAAACACCATATATTTT TRBV25-1 NA TRBJ1-3 NA
CASRDRGGTDTQYF TGTGCCAGCCGAGACAGGGGAGGCACAGATACGCAGTATTTT TRBV6-5 NA TRBJ2-3 TRBD1
CASSNLLRTGMISYEQYF TGTGCCAGCAGCAACCTATTAAGGACAGGAATGATTTCCTACGAGCAGTACTTC TRBV6-2/TRBV6-3 NA TRBJ2-7 TRBD1
CASSLEASSNEQFF TGCGCCAGCAGCTTGGAGGCTAGCTCCAATGAGCAGTTCTTC TRBV5-1 once TRBJ2-1 NA
CASSDRANGYTF TGTGCCAGCAGTGACAGGGCCAATGGCTACACCTTC TRBV6-1 NA TRBJ1-2 NA
CASRKVMNTEAFF TGTGCCAGCCGGAAGGTCATGAACACTGAAGCTTTCTTT TRBV18 once TRBJ1-1 NA
CASSESGGQGYGYTF TGCGCCAGCAGTGAATCCGGGGGACAGGGATATGGCTACACCTTC TRBV10-2 NA TRBJ1-2 TRBD1
CASSWGVGARTEAFF TGCGCCAGCAGCTGGGGGGTGGGGGCGCGGACTGAAGCTTTCTTT TRBV5-1 NA TRBJ1-1 NA
CASSQTDRNTEAFF TGTGCCAGCAGCCAAACGGACAGGAACACTGAAGCTTTCTTT TRBV3-1/TRBV3-2 NA TRBJ1-1 NA
CASSLMTGGGRETQYF TGTGCCAGCAGCCTAATGACAGGGGGTGGGCGAGAGACCCAGTACTTC TRBV7-9 NA TRBJ2-5 TRBD1
CASSLWVTGGMSPLHF TGCGCCAGCAGCTTGTGGGTAACAGGGGGGATGTCACCCCTCCACTTT TRBV5-1 NA TRBJ1-6 TRBD1
CASSPTGELYEQYF TGTGCCAGCAGTCCTACCGGAGAGCTCTACGAGCAGTACTTC TRBV6-5 once TRBJ2-7 NA